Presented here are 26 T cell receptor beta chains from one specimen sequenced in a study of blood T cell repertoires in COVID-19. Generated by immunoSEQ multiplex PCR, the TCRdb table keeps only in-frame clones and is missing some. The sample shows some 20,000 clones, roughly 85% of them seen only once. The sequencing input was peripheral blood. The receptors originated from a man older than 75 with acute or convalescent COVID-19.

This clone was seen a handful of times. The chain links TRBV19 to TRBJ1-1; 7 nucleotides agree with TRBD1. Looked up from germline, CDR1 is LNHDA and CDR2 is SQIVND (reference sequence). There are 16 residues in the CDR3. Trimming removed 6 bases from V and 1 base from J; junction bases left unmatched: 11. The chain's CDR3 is CASSQGGASRNTEAFF. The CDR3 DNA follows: TGTGCCAGTAGCCAAGGGGGCGCATCAAGGAACACTGAAGCTTTCTTT.

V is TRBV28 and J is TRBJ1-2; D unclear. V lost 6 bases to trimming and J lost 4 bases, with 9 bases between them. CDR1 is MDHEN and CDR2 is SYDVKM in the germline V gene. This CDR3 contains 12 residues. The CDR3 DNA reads TGTGCCAGCAGCTCAGACACCTATGGCTACACCTTC. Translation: CASSSDTYGYTF.

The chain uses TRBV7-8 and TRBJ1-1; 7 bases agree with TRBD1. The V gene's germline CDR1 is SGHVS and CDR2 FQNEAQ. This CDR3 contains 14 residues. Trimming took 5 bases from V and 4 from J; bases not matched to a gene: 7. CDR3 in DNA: TGTGCCAGCAGCCTTAGACAGGGAGGCACTGAAGCTTTCTTT. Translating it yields CASSLRQGGTEAFF.

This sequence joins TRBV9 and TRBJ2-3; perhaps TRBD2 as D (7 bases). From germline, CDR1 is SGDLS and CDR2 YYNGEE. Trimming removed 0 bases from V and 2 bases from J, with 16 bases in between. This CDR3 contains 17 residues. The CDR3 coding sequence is TGTGCCAGCAGCGTAGTAGGGCGGGGGCCTTCCACAGATACGCAGTATTTT. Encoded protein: CASSVVGRGPSTDTQYF.

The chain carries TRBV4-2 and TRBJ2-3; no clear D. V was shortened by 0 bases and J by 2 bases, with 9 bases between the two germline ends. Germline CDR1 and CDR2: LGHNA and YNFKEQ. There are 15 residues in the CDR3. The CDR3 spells CASSQDRRITDTQYF. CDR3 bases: TGTGCCAGCAGCCAAGATCGGCGGATCACAGATACGCAGTATTTT.

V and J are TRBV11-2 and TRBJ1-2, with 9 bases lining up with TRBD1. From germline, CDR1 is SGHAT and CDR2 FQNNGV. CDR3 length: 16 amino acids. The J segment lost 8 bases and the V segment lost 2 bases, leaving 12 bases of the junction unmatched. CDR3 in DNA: TGTGCCAGCAGCTTAATTGGGGACAGGGCCAAGGGCGGCTACACCTTC. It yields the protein CASSLIGDRAKGGYTF.

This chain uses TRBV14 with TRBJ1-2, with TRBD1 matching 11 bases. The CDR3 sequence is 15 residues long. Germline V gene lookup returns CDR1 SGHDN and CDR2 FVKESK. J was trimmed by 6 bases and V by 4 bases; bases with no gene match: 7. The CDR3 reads CASSRRTGGHNGYTF. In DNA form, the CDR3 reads TGTGCCAGCAGCCGCCGGACAGGGGGCCACAATGGCTACACCTTC.

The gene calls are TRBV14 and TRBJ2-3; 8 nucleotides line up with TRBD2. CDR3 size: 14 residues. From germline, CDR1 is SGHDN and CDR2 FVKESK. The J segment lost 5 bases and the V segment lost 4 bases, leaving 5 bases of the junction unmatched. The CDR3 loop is CASSRERGLDTQYF. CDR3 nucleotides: TGTGCCAGCAGCCGGGAGCGGGGGCTAGATACGCAGTATTTT.

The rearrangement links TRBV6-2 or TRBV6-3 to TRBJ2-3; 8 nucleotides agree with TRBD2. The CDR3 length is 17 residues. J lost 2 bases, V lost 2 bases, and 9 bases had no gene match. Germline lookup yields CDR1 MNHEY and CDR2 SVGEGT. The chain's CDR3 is CASSYVLAGTYTDTQYF. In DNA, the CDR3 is TGTGCCAGCAGTTACGTCCTAGCGGGTACCTACACAGATACGCAGTATTTT.

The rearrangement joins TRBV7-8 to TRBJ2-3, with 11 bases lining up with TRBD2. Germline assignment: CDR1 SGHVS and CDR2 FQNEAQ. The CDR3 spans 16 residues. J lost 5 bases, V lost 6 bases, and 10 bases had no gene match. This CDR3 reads CASSPVAGGRIDTQYF. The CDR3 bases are TGTGCCAGCAGTCCGGTAGCGGGGGGGCGGATAGATACGCAGTATTTT. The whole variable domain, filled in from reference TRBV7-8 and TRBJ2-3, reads GAGVSQSPRYKVAKRGQDVALRCDPISGHVSLFWYQQALGQGPEFLTYFQNEAQLDKSGLPSDRFFAERPEGSVSTLKIQRTQQEDSAVYLCASSPVAGGRIDTQYFGPGTRLTVL.

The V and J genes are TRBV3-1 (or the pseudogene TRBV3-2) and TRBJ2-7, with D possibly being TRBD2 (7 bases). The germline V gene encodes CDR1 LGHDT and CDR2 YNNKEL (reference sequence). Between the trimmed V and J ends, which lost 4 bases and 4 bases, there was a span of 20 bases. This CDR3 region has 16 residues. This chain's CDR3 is CASSRGGGTEVYEQYF. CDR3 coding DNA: TGTGCCAGCAGCCGTGGGGGGGGCACCGAGGTTTACGAGCAGTACTTC.

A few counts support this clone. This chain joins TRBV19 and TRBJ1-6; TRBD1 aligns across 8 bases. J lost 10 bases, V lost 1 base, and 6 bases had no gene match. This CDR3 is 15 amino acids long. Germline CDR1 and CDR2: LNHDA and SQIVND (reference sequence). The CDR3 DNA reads TGTGCCAGTAGTATAGGTGGACAGGGCGACTCACCCCTCCACTTT. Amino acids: CASSIGGQGDSPLHF.

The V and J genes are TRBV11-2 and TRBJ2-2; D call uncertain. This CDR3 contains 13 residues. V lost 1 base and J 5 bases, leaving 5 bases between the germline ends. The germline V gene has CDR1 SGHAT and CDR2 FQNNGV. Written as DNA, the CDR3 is TGTGCCAGCAGCTTAGCTGCGACCGGGGAGCTGTTTTTT. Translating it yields CASSLAATGELFF.

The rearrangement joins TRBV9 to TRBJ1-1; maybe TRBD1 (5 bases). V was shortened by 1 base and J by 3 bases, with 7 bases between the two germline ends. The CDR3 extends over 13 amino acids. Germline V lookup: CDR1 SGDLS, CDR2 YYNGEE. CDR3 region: CASSVTRDTEAFF. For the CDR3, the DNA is TGTGCCAGCAGCGTAACCAGGGACACTGAAGCTTTCTTT.

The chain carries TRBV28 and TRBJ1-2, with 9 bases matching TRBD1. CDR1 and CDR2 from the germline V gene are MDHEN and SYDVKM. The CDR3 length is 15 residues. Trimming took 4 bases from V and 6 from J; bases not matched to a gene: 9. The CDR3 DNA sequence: TGTGCCAGCAGTTACCCTGCGGGACAGGGACATGGCTACACCTTC. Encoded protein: CASSYPAGQGHGYTF.

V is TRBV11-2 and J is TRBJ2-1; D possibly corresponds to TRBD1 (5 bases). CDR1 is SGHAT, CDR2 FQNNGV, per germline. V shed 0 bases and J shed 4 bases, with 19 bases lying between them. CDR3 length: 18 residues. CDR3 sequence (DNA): TGTGCCAGCAGCTTAGAGCGGACACGTAATTTAAGATACAATGAGCAGTTCTTC. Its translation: CASSLERTRNLRYNEQFF. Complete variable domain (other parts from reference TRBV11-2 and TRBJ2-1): EAGVAQSPRYKIIEKRQSVAFWCNPISGHATLYWYQQILGQGPKLLIQFQNNGVVDDSQLPKDRFSAERLKGVDSTLKIQPAKLEDSAVYLCASSLERTRNLRYNEQFFGPGTRLTVL.

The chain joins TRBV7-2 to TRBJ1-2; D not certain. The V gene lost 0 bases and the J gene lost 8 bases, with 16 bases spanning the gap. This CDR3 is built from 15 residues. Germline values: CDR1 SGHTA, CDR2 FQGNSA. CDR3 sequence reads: CASSLASGARGGYTF. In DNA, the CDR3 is TGTGCCAGCAGCTTAGCTAGCGGAGCCCGGGGAGGCTACACCTTC.

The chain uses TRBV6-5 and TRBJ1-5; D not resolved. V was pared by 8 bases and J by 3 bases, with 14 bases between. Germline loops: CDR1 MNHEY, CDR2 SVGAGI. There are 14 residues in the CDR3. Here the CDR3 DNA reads TGTGCCAGCGCCTCCGGGGTTTACAATCAGCCCCAGCATTTT. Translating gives CASASGVYNQPQHF.

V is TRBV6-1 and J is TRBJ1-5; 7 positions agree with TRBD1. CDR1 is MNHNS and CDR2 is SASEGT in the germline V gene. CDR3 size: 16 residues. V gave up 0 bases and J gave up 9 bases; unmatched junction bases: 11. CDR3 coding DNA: TGTGCCAGCAGTGAAGCGCTTCAGGACAGGATTAGGCCCCAGCATTTT. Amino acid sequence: CASSEALQDRIRPQHF.

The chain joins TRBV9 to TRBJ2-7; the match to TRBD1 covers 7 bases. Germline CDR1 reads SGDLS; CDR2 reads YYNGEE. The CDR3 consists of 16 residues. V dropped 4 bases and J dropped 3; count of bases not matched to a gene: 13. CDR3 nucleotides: TGTGCCAGCAGCCCGAGTGGGACAGCCACATACTACGAGCAGTACTTC. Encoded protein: CASSPSGTATYYEQYF.

The CDR3 sequence: CASRVLGQGGETQYF. For the CDR3, the DNA is TGCGCCAGCAGAGTGCTAGGACAGGGAGGAGAGACCCAGTACTTC. J is TRBJ2-5 and V is TRBV5-1; 8 bases agree with TRBD1. Germline V gene data show CDR1 as SGHRS and CDR2 as YFSETQ. The V and J ends lost 5 bases and 4 bases, in that order; junction bases with no gene match: 10. CDR3 length: 15 residues.

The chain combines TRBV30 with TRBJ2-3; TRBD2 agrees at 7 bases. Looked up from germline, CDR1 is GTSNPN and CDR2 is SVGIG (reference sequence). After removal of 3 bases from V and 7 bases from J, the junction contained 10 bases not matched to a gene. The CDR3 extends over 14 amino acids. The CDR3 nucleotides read TGTGCCTGGAGGGGGGGGGTAGTGAGATATACGCAGTATTTT. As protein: CAWRGGVVRYTQYF.

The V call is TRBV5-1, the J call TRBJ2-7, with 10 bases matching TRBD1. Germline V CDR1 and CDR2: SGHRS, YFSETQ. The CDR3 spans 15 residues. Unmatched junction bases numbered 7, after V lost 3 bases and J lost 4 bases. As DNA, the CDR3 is TGCGCCAGCAGCTCCCGGGACAGGGGTGTTTACGAGCAGTACTTC. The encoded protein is CASSSRDRGVYEQYF.

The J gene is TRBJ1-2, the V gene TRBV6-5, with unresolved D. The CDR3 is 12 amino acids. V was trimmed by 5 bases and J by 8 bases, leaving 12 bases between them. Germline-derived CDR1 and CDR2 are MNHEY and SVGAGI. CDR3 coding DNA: TGTGCCAGCAGTCGCCAAGGAGGGGGCTACACCTTC. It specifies CASSRQGGGYTF.

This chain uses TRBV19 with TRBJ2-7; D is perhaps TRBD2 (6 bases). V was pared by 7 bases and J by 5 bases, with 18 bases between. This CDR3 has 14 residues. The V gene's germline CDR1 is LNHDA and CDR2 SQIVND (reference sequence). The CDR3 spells CASTSAAGLHEQYF. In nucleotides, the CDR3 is TGTGCCAGTACATCGGCAGCGGGTCTTCACGAGCAGTACTTC.

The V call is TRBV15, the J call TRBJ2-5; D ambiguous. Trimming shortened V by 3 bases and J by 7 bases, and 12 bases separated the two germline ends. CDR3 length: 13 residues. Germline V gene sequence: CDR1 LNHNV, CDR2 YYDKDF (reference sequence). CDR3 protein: CATSRIPSGTQYF. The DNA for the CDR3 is TGTGCCACCAGCAGGATTCCCTCCGGGACCCAGTACTTC.